This T cell receptor beta chain was found in a study of blood T cell repertoires in COVID-19 (dated by TCRdb to 2018 to 2021). Study-level background: Samples from collaborators originated in the United States, Italy and Spain and spanned both the acute and convalescent phases of COVID-19. The prospective study material was composed of cDNA or gDNA derived from T cells, B-cell-depleted T cells, or PBMCs. The dataset comprised deeply sampled blood TCRbeta repertoires from subjects exposed to, actively infected with, or recovered from COVID-19. A freely available public database, intended as a resource for researchers studying the immune response to SARS-CoV-2, is where the repertoires were released. Samples were obtained from the ongoing ImmuneRACE study (first 160 participants) and from about 1,300 subjects provided by 6 global collaborators. A de-identified subject ID, COVID-19 status, age in years and sex were almost always included in the sample metadata. Where HLA class I and class II types were available, the types were taken from metadata supplied by the sample provider, not from assay-based typing. Study-level results and caveats: Clinical and demographic metadata were provided uncurated, with the amount varying by source and participant.

This clone was counted between two and nine times. Its cognate antigen has yet to be identified. No base quality information exists; no much larger clone differs at one position. The CDR3 measures 15 amino acids from cysteine to phenylalanine. This entry keeps only the CDR3 DNA: 45 bases, framed from base 1. Trimming takes 4 bases from V and 0 bases from J, and the germline ends sit 8 bases apart. In the germline V gene, CDR1 corresponds to SGHDT and CDR2 to YYEEEE. TCRbeta CDR3 regions were amplified from genomic DNA using the immunoSEQ Assay, a bias-controlled multiplex PCR. On the study's bioinformatics: The number of nucleated cells in each sample was estimated from the amplification of reference gene primers within the assay. To quantify the absolute abundance of each unique TCRbeta CDR3 rearrangement, sequence reads were collapsed and filtered. For each sample, productive Simpson clonality was calculated as the square root of Simpson's diversity index over productive rearrangements. Not all clones reach the TCRdb copy of this immuneACCESS table, which keeps in-frame sequences only. Checked studies attribute under half of the gap to unresolved V genes and leave the rest unexplained. The V and J calls and clone size come from that table; D and trimming were worked out from the DNA. The table for this sample lists some 97,000 clones; around nine tenths of them were counted only once. Of the sample, about 1.8% falls within the top ten clones.

Collaborating institutions collected whole blood in K2EDTA tubes following their own protocols. For TCRbeta analysis, collaborator samples were shipped as frozen whole blood, as isolated PBMCs, or as DNA extracted from either sample type. The source is a man aged 60-69 years with acute or convalescent COVID-19. The rearrangement joined TRBV5-6 to TRBJ1-6; the D gene is possibly TRBD1, with 6 bases matching. The sequenced material came from peripheral blood. Here the CDR3 is given as CASSPRGSYNSPLHF. The nucleotides are TGTGCCAGCAGCCCCAGGGGCTCCTATAATTCACCCCTCCACTTT.